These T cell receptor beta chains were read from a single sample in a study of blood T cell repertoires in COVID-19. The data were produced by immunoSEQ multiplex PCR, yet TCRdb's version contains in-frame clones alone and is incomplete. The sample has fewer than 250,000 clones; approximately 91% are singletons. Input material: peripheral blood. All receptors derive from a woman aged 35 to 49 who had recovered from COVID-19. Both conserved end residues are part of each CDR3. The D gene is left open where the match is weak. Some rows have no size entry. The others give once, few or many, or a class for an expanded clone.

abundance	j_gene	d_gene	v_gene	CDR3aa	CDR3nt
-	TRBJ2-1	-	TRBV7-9	CASIRESSEQFF	TGTGCCAGCATTCGGGAGTCGTCTGAGCAGTTCTTC
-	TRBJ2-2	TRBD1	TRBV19	CASSIAGTGVWLNTGELFF	TGTGCCAGTAGTATTGCCGGGACAGGGGTTTGGCTGAACACCGGGGAGCTGTTTTTT
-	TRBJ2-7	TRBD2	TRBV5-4	CASSSYSGNSPGEQYF	TGTGCCAGCAGCTCCTATAGCGGGAATTCCCCCGGCGAGCAGTACTTC
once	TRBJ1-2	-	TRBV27	CASSFGGSGYTF	TGTGCCAGCAGTTTCGGGGGGTCTGGCTACACCTTC
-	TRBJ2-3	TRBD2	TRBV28	CASSGGGLEQYF	TGTGCCAGCAGTGGAGGAGGACTAGAGCAGTATTTT
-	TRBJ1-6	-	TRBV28	CASIPDSEYSPLHF	TGTGCCAGCATTCCGGACAGCGAGTATTCGCCCCTCCACTTT
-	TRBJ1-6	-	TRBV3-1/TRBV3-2	CASSLGLNSPLHF	TGTGCCAGCAGTCTCGGTTTGAACTCACCCCTCCACTTT
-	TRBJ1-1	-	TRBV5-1	CASSSGGASEAFF	TGCGCCAGCAGCTCGGGAGGAGCTTCGGAAGCTTTCTTT
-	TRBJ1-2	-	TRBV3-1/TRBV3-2	CASSRGDNYGYTF	TGTGCCAGCAGCCGAGGAGATAACTATGGCTACACCTTC
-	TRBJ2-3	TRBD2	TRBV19	CASSPRSRLAGGGDTQYF	TGTGCCAGTAGTCCCCGGTCCCGTCTAGCGGGAGGAGGAGATACGCAGTATTTT
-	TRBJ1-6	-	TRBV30	CAWIPLGREGGSPLHF	TGTGCCTGGATACCCCTCGGACGGGAAGGCGGTTCACCCCTCCACTTT
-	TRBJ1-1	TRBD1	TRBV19	CASSIVETGGGTEAFF	TGTGCCAGTAGTATAGTGGAGACAGGGGGCGGCACTGAAGCTTTCTTT
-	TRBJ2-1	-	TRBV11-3	CASSYGTYNEQFF	TGTGCCAGCAGCTACGGTACCTACAATGAGCAGTTCTTC
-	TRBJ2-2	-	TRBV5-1	CASSLPGGNTGELFF	TGCGCCAGCAGCTTGCCCGGGGGGAACACCGGGGAGCTGTTTTTT
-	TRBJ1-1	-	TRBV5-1	CASRQDTTGMGEAFF	TGCGCCAGCAGACAAGATACTACAGGGATGGGTGAAGCTTTCTTT
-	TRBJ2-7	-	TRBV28	CASSLPPGSSYEQYF	TGTGCCAGCAGTTTACCCCCGGGGAGCTCCTACGAGCAGTACTTC
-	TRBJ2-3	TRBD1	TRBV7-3	CASSPMTGGVDTQYF	TGTGCCAGCAGCCCGATGACAGGGGGCGTAGATACGCAGTATTTT